This passage covers 25 T cell receptor beta chains from one sample sequenced in a study of T cells in Graves' hyperthyroidism and ophthalmopathy. RNA transcripts provided the source from which TCR beta CDR3 regions were amplified. An initial round of RT-PCR targeting the TCR CDR3 relied on the HTBI primer set. TCRdb reprocessed the multiplex PCR reads with MiXCR, giving one entry per CDR3 protein. The sample lists more than 650,000 distinct CDR3 sequences, less than 15% seen once, with roughly 10% in the top ten. Input material: blood. These TCRs come from a woman younger than 30 with Graves' hyperthyroidism.

The chain couples TRBV10-3 to TRBJ2-7; 8 positions agree with TRBD2. The CDR3 extends over 18 amino acids. The V segment lost 0 bases and the J segment 0 bases; nucleotides outside the gene matches: 10. The V gene's germline CDR1 is ENHRY and CDR2 SYGVKD. DNA of the CDR3: TGTGCCATCAGTGAGTCAAGAGATGGGCTAGCGGGCTCCTACGAGCAGTACTTC. Its protein product is CAISESRDGLAGSYEQYF.

Of note for this clonotype: One end of the junction varies from germline; a read error may be responsible. The CDR3 is CASSLVPSGSAYNEQFF. The CDR3 nucleotides read TGTGCTAGCAGCTTAGTCCCTAGCGGGAGTGCCTACAATGAGCAGTTCTTC. The genes are TRBV7-7 and TRBJ2-1, with 10 bases identical to TRBD2. CDR1 is SSHAT and CDR2 is FNYEAQ in the germline V gene (reference sequence). The CDR3 consists of 17 residues.

Many counts were recorded for this clonotype. V gene TRBV11-2 combines with J gene TRBJ2-7; D is possibly TRBD1 (5 bases). Trimming removed 0 bases at V and 0 bases at J, with 18 bases between. The CDR3 is 18 amino acids. The germline gives CDR1 SGHAT, CDR2 FQNNGV. CDR3 residues: CASSLDLTYRPSSYEQYF. The CDR3 DNA reads as TGTGCCAGCAGCTTAGATTTAACCTACAGGCCGAGCTCCTACGAGCAGTACTTC.

This rearrangement joins TRBV2 to TRBJ1-4; unclear D gene. CDR3 length equals 15 residues. The germline V gene has CDR1 SNHLY and CDR2 FYNNEI. Trimming left V 2 bases short and J 3 bases short, with 10 bases between. The CDR3 sequence is CASSESGWSNEKLFF. The CDR3 bases are TGTGCCAGCAGTGAATCGGGGTGGTCTAATGAAAAACTGTTTTTT.

This clonotype showed up just a few times. This sequence joins TRBV28 and TRBJ1-2; 10 bases fit TRBD1. The ends lost 4 bases at V and 9 bases at J; junction bases unmatched: 11. Germline values: CDR1 MDHEN, CDR2 SYDVKM. CDR3 size: 15 residues. CDR3 loop: CASSSHLRDRGSYTF. CDR3 coding DNA: TGTGCCAGCAGTTCTCATCTCCGGGACAGGGGAAGCTACACCTTC.

The chain combines TRBV29-1 with TRBJ1-2, with 9 bases fitting TRBD1. Germline V gives CDR1 SQVTM, CDR2 ANQGSEA. The junction had 10 bases not matched to a gene; V was cut back by 3 bases and J by 2 bases. There are 16 residues in the CDR3. Here the CDR3 reads CSVDRRGTGKNYGYTF. Written as DNA, the CDR3 is TGCAGCGTTGATAGGAGAGGGACAGGGAAGAACTATGGCTACACCTTC.

The J gene is TRBJ1-1, the V gene TRBV7-3; no reliable D call. V was shortened by 1 base and J by 0 bases, with 9 bases between the two germline ends. This CDR3 is 15 amino acids long. The germline CDR1 and CDR2 sequences are SGHTA and FQGTGA. This CDR3 reads CASSLSPTMNTEAFF. CDR3 sequence (DNA): TGTGCCAGCAGCTTAAGTCCCACCATGAACACTGAAGCTTTCTTT.

This clonotype was recorded a few times. A much larger clone is a single base away; this may be a read error. This rearrangement joins TRBV11-3 to TRBJ2-5; 11 bases line up with TRBD2. Germline CDR1 and CDR2: SGHNT and YENEEA. This CDR3 comprises 17 residues. The CDR3 loop reads CAGSDTMGLADQETQYF. CDR3 nucleotide sequence: TGTGCCGGCAGCGATACAATGGGACTAGCGGATCAAGAGACCCAGTACTTC.

This clonotype has more than one count but fewer than ten. This chain joins TRBV30 and TRBJ2-2; 7 nucleotides line up with TRBD2. Germline V gene lookup returns CDR1 GTSNPN and CDR2 SVGIG (reference sequence). The CDR3 extends over 15 amino acids. The J segment lost 4 bases and the V segment lost 4 bases, leaving 9 bases of the junction unmatched. The CDR3 spells CAWKHQTGGTGELFF. CDR3 nucleotide sequence: TGTGCCTGGAAACATCAGACGGGGGGCACCGGGGAGCTGTTTTTT.

The rearrangement links TRBV4-1 to TRBJ1-1; maybe TRBD1 (6 bases). This CDR3 comprises 16 residues. Germline CDR1 is MGHRA and CDR2 is YSYEKL. The V end was cut by 0 bases, the J end by 5 bases, with 16 bases between. The CDR3 DNA is TGCGCCAGCAGCCAAGATCGCAATACAGGGCTGACTGAAGCTTTCTTT. As protein: CASSQDRNTGLTEAFF.

Regarding this clonotype: A much larger clone is a single base away; this may be a read error. The V and J genes are TRBV27 and TRBJ2-1; TRBD1 agrees at 10 bases. Germline CDR1 reads MNHEY; CDR2 reads SMNVEV (reference sequence). The CDR3 sequence is 15 residues long. The CDR3 loop is CASSAGTGEYNKQFF. The CDR3, as DNA: TGTGCCAGCAGTGCCGGGACAGGGGAATACAATAAGCAGTTCTTC.

The sample holds many counts of this clonotype. This chain connects TRBV11-2 to TRBJ2-1; no clear D gene. Germline-derived CDR1 and CDR2 are SGHAT and FQNNGV. V was pared by 3 bases and J by 5 bases, with 5 bases between. This CDR3 has 12 residues. DNA of the CDR3: TGTGCCAGCAGCTTTCCCGACAATGAGCAGTTCTTC. The encoded protein is CASSFPDNEQFF.

This clonotype was recorded many times. The chain recombines TRBV7-3 with TRBJ2-1, with D possibly being TRBD2 (5 bases). Per the germline V gene, CDR1 is SGHTA and CDR2 is FQGTGA. The CDR3 length is 14 residues. V lost 6 bases to trimming and J lost 2 bases, with 11 bases between them. The CDR3 DNA is TGTGCCAGCAGTCTCCTCGGGACCTACAATGAGCAGTTCTTC. It translates to CASSLLGTYNEQFF.

This clonotype was recorded at least ten times. The rearrangement links TRBV28 to TRBJ2-1; D could derive from TRBD1 or TRBD2 (5 bases each). The V end lost 3 bases, the J end lost 1 base, and 16 bases lay between the germline ends. CDR1 and CDR2 from the germline V gene are MDHEN and SYDVKM. The CDR3 is 17 residues long. The CDR3 coding sequence is TGTGCCAGCAGTTTTCCGCCCGTGGGGGATTCCTACAATGAGCAGTTCTTC. Amino acids: CASSFPPVGDSYNEQFF.

This clonotype was counted ten times or more. The rearrangement links TRBV27 to TRBJ1-2, with D possibly being TRBD1 (5 bases). V was pared by 6 bases and J by 8 bases, with 13 bases between. Per germline, CDR1 MNHEY and CDR2 SMNVEV (reference sequence). This CDR3 is built from 12 residues. In DNA form, the CDR3 reads TGTGCCAGCAGAGAGGGGTGGGGAGGCTACACCTTC. Residues: CASREGWGGYTF.

This clonotype was seen repeatedly, ten times or more. This chain connects TRBV6-2 or TRBV6-3 to TRBJ1-2; D might be TRBD1 (5 bases). V was trimmed by 5 bases and J by 7 bases, leaving 11 bases between them. The CDR3 spans 12 residues. Germline V CDR1 and CDR2: MNHEY, SVGEGT. CDR3 nucleotide sequence: TGTGCCAGCAGTCAGGGCGTCGTTGGCTACACCTTC. This gives the protein CASSQGVVGYTF.

This clonotype was found many times. This chain joins TRBV18 and TRBJ2-7; D not resolved. Germline V gene lookup returns CDR1 KGHSH and CDR2 LQKENI. V lost 3 bases and J lost 6, with 9 bases in between. The CDR3 loop spans 12 amino acids. The CDR3 region is CASSPFDGEQYF. The DNA for the CDR3 is TGTGCCAGCTCACCTTTTGATGGCGAGCAGTACTTC.

V is TRBV19 and J is TRBJ2-1; TRBD2 agrees at 8 bases. Germline V gene sequence: CDR1 LNHDA, CDR2 SQIVND (reference sequence). The CDR3 is 14 residues long. The J segment lost 5 bases and the V segment lost 4 bases, leaving 4 bases of the junction unmatched. CDR3 region: CASSKLAGNNEQFF. The CDR3 DNA sequence: TGTGCCAGTAGTAAGCTAGCGGGTAACAATGAGCAGTTCTTC. The variable domain in full, completed from reference TRBV19 and TRBJ2-1, reads DGGITQSPKYLFRKEGQNVTLSCEQNLNHDAMYWYRQDPGQGLRLIYYSQIVNDFQKGDIAEGYSVSREKKESFPLTVTSAQKNPTAFYLCASSKLAGNNEQFFGPGTRLTVL.

Only a few counts were recorded for this clonotype. J is TRBJ2-7 and V is TRBV20-1; D is unclear. V was cut by 2 bases and J by 3 bases, with 14 bases left in between. The CDR3 sequence is 14 residues long. Germline V gene data show CDR1 as DFQATT and CDR2 as SNEGSKA (reference sequence). The CDR3 coding sequence is TGCAGTGCTAGAATGCCAGGTTGGGGCTACGAGCAGTACTTC. Encoded protein: CSARMPGWGYEQYF.

This clonotype was seen repeatedly, ten times or more. The chain has TRBV28 and TRBJ2-5, with D hard to call. The CDR3 runs 15 residues. The germline V gene has CDR1 MDHEN and CDR2 SYDVKM. V dropped 2 bases and J dropped 5 bases, with 15 bases sitting between them. CDR3 region: CASSLGLTSIETQYF. CDR3 coding DNA: TGTGCCAGCAGTTTAGGGCTCACCTCAATTGAGACCCAGTACTTC.

This clonotype was recorded many times. V usage is TRBV20-1 and J usage is TRBJ2-1, with unresolved D. This CDR3 comprises 12 residues. In germline, CDR1 is DFQATT, CDR2 SNEGSKA (reference sequence). V shed 5 bases and J shed 1 base, with 6 bases lying between them. The CDR3 DNA reads as TGCAGTGCTGTGGTGTCCTACAATGAGCAGTTCTTC. The encoded protein is CSAVVSYNEQFF.

This sequence joins TRBV10-3 and TRBJ2-7, with 9 bases lining up with TRBD2. J gave up 3 bases and V 4 bases, and 10 bases lay outside the gene matches. The germline CDR1 and CDR2 sequences are ENHRY and SYGVKD. This CDR3 region has 16 residues. This chain's CDR3 is CAISAGLAGGSYEQYF. CDR3 bases: TGTGCCATCAGTGCGGGACTAGCCGGAGGAAGCTACGAGCAGTACTTC.

The sample holds a few counts of this clonotype. The genes are TRBV7-9 and TRBJ2-7, with D unresolved. Trimming removed 2 bases at V and 2 bases at J, with 25 bases between. Germline values: CDR1 SEHNR, CDR2 FQNEAQ (reference sequence). The CDR3 consists of 19 residues. In DNA form, the CDR3 reads TGTGCCAGCAGCTTACCCCATACCTTTGGACCAGAAAGCCCCTACGAGCAGTACTTC. Its protein product is CASSLPHTFGPESPYEQYF.

This clonotype was found a few times. Here the CDR3 DNA reads TGTGCCAGCAGCTTAGCGTTTCAGCCCCAGCATTTT. It yields the protein CASSLAFQPQHF. The chain is built from TRBV7-2 and TRBJ1-5, with D unresolved. Germline V gene sequence: CDR1 SGHTA, CDR2 FQGNSA. Trimming cost V 0 bases and J 6 bases, with 3 bases left between them. This CDR3 comprises 12 residues.

The genes are TRBV30 and TRBJ2-1, with 9 bases identical to TRBD2. From germline, CDR1 is GTSNPN and CDR2 SVGIG (reference sequence). This CDR3 is built from 17 residues. The trim removed 0 bases at V and 7 bases at J, leaving 13 bases unmatched. This CDR3 is CAWSVRVSGRRENEQFF. For the CDR3, the DNA is TGTGCCTGGAGTGTACGGGTCAGCGGGAGGAGAGAAAATGAGCAGTTCTTC.